The T cell receptor beta chain under discussion was sequenced for a study of vaccination effects on CD4 cells after COVID-19. ViraFEST expansion of antigen-specific CD4+ T cells with viral peptide pools preceded sequencing. Between days 9 and 11 of culture, CD4+ T cells were separated out. All participants had two doses of either the BNT162b2 or mRNA-1273 vaccine. The CDR3 covers 13 residues. Between the trimmed V and J ends, which lost 5 bases and 0 bases, there was a span of 7 bases. Germline CDR1 SGHAT, CDR2 FQDESV (reference sequence). Worth noting for this clone: The antigen remains unidentified.

The protocol was immunoSEQ multiplex PCR, while the TCRdb copy is restricted to in-frame clones and leaves out a portion. Here the sample spans about 81,000 clones, around four fifths being singletons. This clonotype was sampled from a human donor who received a COVID-19 vaccine. V and J are TRBV11-1 and TRBJ1-1; possible D gene TRBD1, 5 bases. This specimen consisted of CD4+ T cells from PBMCs cultured with HCoV-OC43 spike peptides, obtained after COVID-19 vaccination. Subset given: HCoV-OC43 spike overlapping peptide pool stimulation. CDR3 DNA: TGTGCCAGCAGCCCGACAGTGAACACTGAAGCTTTCTTT. It is translated as CASSPTVNTEAFF.